These 31 T cell receptor beta chains originate from one sample sequenced in a study of cytomegalovirus exposure and HLA in healthy donors. Sequenced by immunoSEQ multiplex PCR; TCRdb stores in-frame clones only, minus some. The sample includes about 170,000 clones, about 86% seen only once; the top ten take 1.4%. Sequenced sample: PBMCs. All receptors come from a young woman in good health and CMV-seronegative.

This clone occurred a few times. CDR3 in amino acids: CASSLAVHEAFF. CDR3 nucleotide sequence: TGTGCCAGCAGCTTGGCGGTCCATGAAGCTTTCTTT. This rearrangement joins TRBV7-8 to TRBJ1-1; no clear D gene. V lost 3 bases and J 7 bases, leaving 9 bases between the germline ends. Germline lookup yields CDR1 SGHVS and CDR2 FQNEAQ. The CDR3 length is 12 residues.

A word on this clone: Other DNA sequences in the same sample also yield this CDR3. The chain has TRBV6-1 and TRBJ2-3; 14 nucleotides match TRBD2. Trimming took 4 bases from V and 4 from J; bases not matched to a gene: 1. CDR3 length equals 15 residues. Germline V gene data show CDR1 as MNHNS and CDR2 as SASEGT. The CDR3 DNA sequence: TGTGCCAGCAGTGGACTAGCGGGGGGGCCAGATACGCAGTATTTT. Translation: CASSGLAGGPDTQYF.

On this clone itself: Germline and junction disagree at one end, which may indicate a read error. The rearrangement uses TRBV27 and TRBJ2-1; TRBD1 agrees at 10 bases. This CDR3 spans 14 amino acids. Germline V CDR1 and CDR2: MNHEY, SMNVEV (reference sequence). The CDR3 nucleotides are TGTACCAGCCGGACAGGGGGACTTTACAATGAGCAGTTCTTC. Its protein is CTSRTGGLYNEQFF.

The V gene is TRBV19, the J gene TRBJ1-2; D gene ambiguous. Germline assignment: CDR1 LNHDA and CDR2 SQIVND (reference sequence). Trimming cost V 3 bases and J 5 bases, with 10 bases left between them. CDR3 size: 13 residues. The CDR3 DNA is TGTGCCAGTAGTATTCCGGGGAGGTATGGCTACACCTTC. The encoded protein is CASSIPGRYGYTF.

The CDR3 sequence is CASSLSGSSYEQYF. Here the CDR3 DNA reads TGTGCCAGCAGCTTGAGCGGGAGCTCCTACGAGCAGTACTTC. This chain connects TRBV11-2 to TRBJ2-7, with TRBD2 matching over 8 bases. J lost 0 bases, V lost 3 bases, and 1 base had no gene match. The CDR3 runs to 14 residues. Per germline, CDR1 SGHAT and CDR2 FQNNGV.

The chain carries TRBV7-8 and TRBJ2-7; 8 bases agree with TRBD2. Trimming at V came to 2 bases and at J to 7 bases, leaving 13 bases not matched to a gene. CDR1 SGHVS and CDR2 FQNEAQ come from the germline V gene. There are 16 residues in the CDR3. CDR3 loop: CASSLSSGGASTEQYF. CDR3 sequence (DNA): TGTGCCAGCAGCTTATCAAGCGGGGGAGCCTCTACGGAGCAGTACTTC. Looking up the rest from reference TRBV7-8 and TRBJ2-7 gives the full variable domain: GAGVSQSPRYKVAKRGQDVALRCDPISGHVSLFWYQQALGQGPEFLTYFQNEAQLDKSGLPSDRFFAERPEGSVSTLKIQRTQQEDSAVYLCASSLSSGGASTEQYFGPGTRLTVT.

The rearrangement links TRBV7-9 to TRBJ1-1; D uncertain. Trimming removed 2 bases at V and 1 base at J, with 11 bases between. Germline V gene sequence: CDR1 SEHNR, CDR2 FQNEAQ (reference sequence). This CDR3 region has 15 residues. The CDR3 is CASSLIRGGNTEAFF. The CDR3 DNA is TGTGCCAGCAGCTTAATCCGGGGAGGGAACACTGAAGCTTTCTTT.

This clone has only one observation. The rearrangement joins TRBV19 to TRBJ2-7, with 7 bases fitting TRBD2. Germline V gene data show CDR1 as LNHDA and CDR2 as SQIVND (reference sequence). This CDR3 spans 15 amino acids. Unmatched junction bases numbered 4, after V lost 2 bases and J lost 0 bases. CDR3: CASSITLAVSYEQYF. CDR3 bases: TGTGCCAGTAGTATAACTCTAGCGGTCTCCTACGAGCAGTACTTC.

The chain joins TRBV6-5 to TRBJ2-7; 7 nucleotides match TRBD1. This CDR3 has 15 amino acids. CDR1 and CDR2 from the germline V gene are MNHEY and SVGAGI. Trimming at V came to 6 bases and at J to 9 bases, leaving 17 bases not matched to a gene. This chain's CDR3 is CASSPRSRGQGVQYF. In DNA, the CDR3 is TGTGCCAGCAGCCCACGTAGCAGGGGCCAGGGGGTGCAGTACTTC.

V is TRBV6-1 and J is TRBJ1-3; 8 nucleotides line up with TRBD1. The CDR3 contains 15 residues. V gave up 10 bases and J gave up 3 bases; unmatched junction bases: 11. CDR1 is MNHNS, CDR2 SASEGT, per germline. The CDR3 region has the DNA TGTGCCACCGCGACAGGGGAGTCGGGTGGAAACACCATATATTTT. It encodes CATATGESGGNTIYF.

Note on this clone: Given the absence of the conserved phenylalanine or tryptophan at the CDR3 end, a read error is likely. The DNA is left out, because the CDR3 cannot be placed on it with certainty; the CDR3 is given as TCRdb lists it. The J gene is TRBJ2-7, the V gene TRBV5-6; TRBD2 is the table's D call, not checked against the DNA. The CDR3 spans 16 amino acids, including both terminal residues. Germline assignment: CDR1 SGHDT and CDR2 YYEEEE. The CDR3 loop is CASSLVAVGSLGPPDL.

This chain uses TRBV25-1 with TRBJ1-4, with 8 bases identical to TRBD1. The V and J ends lost 6 bases and 10 bases, in that order; junction bases with no gene match: 13. CDR3 length equals 15 residues. Germline V gene sequence: CDR1 MGHDK, CDR2 SYGVNS. CDR3 residues: CASSDEQGARGKLFF. The CDR3 nucleotides read TGTGCCAGCAGCGATGAGCAGGGGGCGAGAGGAAAACTGTTTTTT.

The V call is TRBV7-9, the J call TRBJ2-5, with 7 bases fitting TRBD1. V was pared by 8 bases and J by 7 bases, with 13 bases of the junction left unmatched. Germline assignment: CDR1 SEHNR and CDR2 FQNEAQ (reference sequence). This CDR3 is built from 14 residues. CDR3 amino acids: CASAQDRTSRTQYF. The DNA for the CDR3 is TGTGCCAGCGCCCAGGACAGGACCTCTCGGACCCAGTACTTC.

The chain links TRBV5-6 to TRBJ1-3; D gene ambiguous. The CDR3 has 15 amino acids. The germline gives CDR1 SGHDT, CDR2 YYEEEE. Trimming took off 0 bases at V and 1 base at J, with 8 bases between the two ends. This CDR3 reads CASSLGDMSGNTIYF. DNA for the CDR3: TGTGCCAGCAGCTTGGGCGATATGTCTGGAAACACCATATATTTT.

J is TRBJ2-7 and V is TRBV4-3, with D tentatively TRBD1 (6 bases). V lost 1 base to trimming and J lost 5 bases, with 15 bases between them. CDR3 size: 15 residues. CDR1 is LGHNA and CDR2 is YSLEER in the germline V gene. CDR3 sequence: CASSQAGRGRNEQYF. The DNA for the CDR3 is TGCGCCAGCAGCCAAGCGGGCAGGGGTAGGAACGAGCAGTACTTC.

The rearrangement uses TRBV18 and TRBJ2-7; 7 bases line up with TRBD2. CDR3 size: 14 residues. Trimming took 1 base from V and 7 from J; bases not matched to a gene: 7. CDR1 and CDR2 from the germline V gene are KGHSH and LQKENI. The CDR3 protein is CASSPRGDYREQYF. CDR3 bases: TGTGCCAGCTCACCACGGGGGGACTACCGGGAGCAGTACTTC.

This clone was observed once. The chain links TRBV10-1 to TRBJ2-7; TRBD1 is a possible D gene (5 bases). The length of the CDR3 is 14 residues. V was pared by 0 bases and J by 7 bases, with 13 bases between. The germline CDR1 and CDR2 sequences are WNHNN and SYGVQD (reference sequence). The CDR3 sequence: CASSESKSRGEQYF. For the CDR3, the DNA is TGCGCCAGCAGTGAGTCTAAATCTAGGGGAGAGCAGTACTTC.

V gene TRBV11-2 combines with J gene TRBJ1-5, with D uncertain. The V gene's germline CDR1 is SGHAT and CDR2 FQNNGV. The V end lost 5 bases, the J end lost 1 base, and 9 bases lay between the germline ends. The length of the CDR3 is 14 residues. In DNA form, the CDR3 reads TGTGCCAGCAGCCTATCTCTAAGCAATCAGCCCCAGCATTTT. It yields the protein CASSLSLSNQPQHF.

V and J are TRBV5-1 and TRBJ1-1, with D possibly matching TRBD1 (6 bases). The length of the CDR3 is 15 residues. The germline gives CDR1 SGHRS, CDR2 YFSETQ. Trimming took 6 bases from V and 1 from J, leaving 16 bases between them. CDR3 amino acids: CASNRGGSGNTEAFF. In nucleotides, the CDR3 is TGCGCCAGCAATCGGGGGGGCAGCGGGAACACTGAAGCTTTCTTT.

The rearrangement joins TRBV7-9 to TRBJ2-1, with D possibly being TRBD2 (7 bases). This CDR3 region has 18 residues. The V end lost 1 base, the J end lost 4 bases, and 20 bases lay between the germline ends. Germline CDR1 and CDR2: SEHNR and FQNEAQ (reference sequence). The CDR3 reads CASSLDGQGGGVYNEQFF. CDR3 coding DNA: TGTGCCAGCAGCTTAGATGGGCAGGGAGGGGGGGTTTACAATGAGCAGTTCTTC.

The V call is TRBV18, the J call TRBJ2-3; TRBD1 might be the D (5 bases). The CDR3 has 17 residues. The germline CDR1 and CDR2 sequences are KGHSH and LQKENI. With 1 base removed from V and 4 bases from J, the gap between germline ends came to 18 bases. Written as DNA, the CDR3 is TGTGCCAGCTCACCACAGCAGACAGATCCAGTCGCAGATACGCAGTATTTT. This translates into CASSPQQTDPVADTQYF.

In this sample, this clone turned up a few times. V gene TRBV11-2 combines with J gene TRBJ1-5; D is perhaps TRBD1 (5 bases). The length of the CDR3 is 14 residues. Per the germline V gene, CDR1 is SGHAT and CDR2 is FQNNGV. Deletions cut 1 base from V and 5 bases from J, with 9 bases between. As DNA, the CDR3 is TGTGCCAGCAGCTTAGCTCCGGGGGATCAGCCCCAGCATTTT. Translating it yields CASSLAPGDQPQHF.

The rearrangement uses TRBV7-2 and TRBJ2-5, with D maybe TRBD1 (6 bases). Trimming pared 2 bases from V and 5 bases from J, leaving 18 bases between. In germline, CDR1 is SGHTA, CDR2 FQGNSA. The CDR3 covers 16 residues. DNA for the CDR3: TGTGCCAGCAGCTTAATCACTGCGACAGGTGGGGAGACCCAGTACTTC. Translating it yields CASSLITATGGETQYF.

V usage is TRBV7-2 and J usage is TRBJ2-5; 13 bases align to TRBD2. The trim removed 3 bases at V and 4 bases at J, leaving 8 bases unmatched. CDR1 is SGHTA and CDR2 is FQGNSA in the germline V gene. The CDR3 has 17 residues. CDR3 in amino acids: CASSFGTSGVSGETQYF. The CDR3 DNA follows: TGTGCCAGCAGCTTCGGGACTAGCGGGGTATCGGGAGAGACCCAGTACTTC.

The chain carries TRBV10-2 and TRBJ2-7; D not resolved. This CDR3 is built from 12 residues. Trimming removed 3 bases from V and 3 bases from J, with 6 bases in between. Per the germline V gene, CDR1 is WSHSY and CDR2 is SAAADI. In nucleotides, the CDR3 is TGCGCCAGCAGTGAACGGAGCTACGAGCAGTACTTC. Its translation: CASSERSYEQYF.

The CDR3 nucleotides read TGTGCCAGCAGCGCCAGAGGGACCTATAATTCACCCCTCCACTTT. Translation: CASSARGTYNSPLHF. The chain is built from TRBV7-8 and TRBJ1-6; D remains unclear. This CDR3 comprises 15 residues. Germline V gene lookup returns CDR1 SGHVS and CDR2 FQNEAQ. V was clipped by 5 bases and J by 2 bases, with 10 bases between them.

This chain links TRBV6-1 with TRBJ2-2; D remains ambiguous. V shed 2 bases and J shed 5 bases, with 12 bases lying between them. The germline CDR1 and CDR2 sequences are MNHNS and SASEGT. There are 15 residues in the CDR3. DNA of the CDR3: TGTGCCAGCAGTGAAACTGGGCCAGTAACCGGGGAGCTGTTTTTT. Its translation: CASSETGPVTGELFF.

The gene calls are TRBV2 and TRBJ1-2; D is perhaps TRBD1 (5 bases). Trimming pared 5 bases from V and 6 bases from J, leaving 13 bases between. The CDR3 runs to 13 residues. Germline V gene sequence: CDR1 SNHLY, CDR2 FYNNEI. CDR3 amino acids: CASSKDMRNGYTF. The CDR3 nucleotides are TGTGCCAGCAGTAAGGACATGAGGAATGGCTACACCTTC.

The CDR3 nucleotides read TGCGCCAGCAGCCCCCGGGCCGGGGGGGGCGTGGAGACCCAGTACTTC. Amino acids: CASSPRAGGGVETQYF. The chain employs TRBV4-1 and TRBJ2-5; 8 nucleotides align to TRBD2. After removal of 4 bases from V and 5 bases from J, the junction contained 12 bases not matched to a gene. The CDR3 runs 16 residues. Germline V lookup: CDR1 MGHRA, CDR2 YSYEKL.

This clone has only one observation. The CDR3 DNA follows: TGTGCCAGCAGCTTGGGGGACAGATGGAGCTCCTACGAGCAGTACTTC. Translation gives CASSLGDRWSSYEQYF. V is TRBV5-6 and J is TRBJ2-7, with TRBD1 matching over 7 bases. Per the germline V gene, CDR1 is SGHDT and CDR2 is YYEEEE. This CDR3 region has 16 residues. With V trimmed by 0 bases and J by 0 bases, 6 bases remained unmatched.

The chain has TRBV19 and TRBJ2-7; possible D gene TRBD1, 6 bases. The ends were cut back, 3 bases at V and 3 bases at J, with 15 bases in the middle. The CDR3 contains 15 residues. The germline CDR1 and CDR2 sequences are LNHDA and SQIVND (reference sequence). The CDR3 DNA reads TGTGCCAGTAGTATGCCGGGACAAACTAACTACGAGCAGTACTTC. Translated: CASSMPGQTNYEQYF.